Below, 15 T cell receptor beta chains from the same sample are listed, as sequenced in a study of OX40 agonist ivuxolimab in advanced cancers. Data came from immunoSEQ multiplex PCR; TCRdb stores just in-frame clones and leaves some out. The sample contains some 100,000 clones, 85% to 90% of which appear only once. The sample in question was CD4+ or CD8+ T cells sorted from blood, obtained in a trial of the OX40 agonist ivuxolimab. All receptors derive from an adult with an advanced solid tumor such as melanoma, head and neck, liver or kidney cancer.

The chain uses TRBV28 and TRBJ1-4, with D perhaps matching TRBD1 (6 bases). Germline-derived CDR1 and CDR2 are MDHEN and SYDVKM. V was cut by 5 bases and J by 8 bases, with 21 bases left in between. CDR3 length equals 16 residues. CDR3 sequence: CASSPPGGLNREKLFF. CDR3 in DNA: TGTGCCAGCAGTCCCCCGGGGGGCTTGAACAGGGAAAAACTGTTTTTT.

V usage is TRBV6-1 and J usage is TRBJ1-6; 8 bases line up with TRBD1. The germline CDR1 and CDR2 sequences are MNHNS and SASEGT. Trimming took 5 bases from V and 9 from J; bases not matched to a gene: 9. This CDR3 is built from 15 residues. The CDR3 protein is CASSPYRGIASPLHF. The CDR3 nucleotides are TGTGCCAGCAGTCCATACAGGGGGATCGCTTCACCCCTCCACTTT.

This chain links TRBV30 with TRBJ1-2; D uncertain. This CDR3 comprises 13 residues. V was shortened by 2 bases and J by 4 bases, with 11 bases between the two germline ends. Germline CDR1 GTSNPN, CDR2 SVGIG (reference sequence). The CDR3 nucleotides are TGTGCCTGGAGTCTCGAGGCCGGCTATGGCTACACCTTC. Its translation: CAWSLEAGYGYTF.

The chain has TRBV6-1 and TRBJ2-7, with a possible D match to TRBD2 (7 bases). V gave up 8 bases and J gave up 3 bases, with 17 bases separating them. This CDR3 contains 14 residues. Germline lookup yields CDR1 MNHNS and CDR2 SASEGT. CDR3 nucleotide sequence: TGTGCCAGCCTAGGGGGAGGGAACCTCTACGAGCAGTACTTC. Protein sequence: CASLGGGNLYEQYF.

The chain is built from TRBV28 and TRBJ2-3; the D is unclear. The length of the CDR3 is 12 residues. The germline V and J ends were trimmed by 7 bases and 8 bases, with 13 bases remaining between them. From germline, CDR1 is MDHEN and CDR2 SYDVKM. The CDR3 is CASNGWKGTQYF. The CDR3 coding sequence is TGTGCCAGCAACGGGTGGAAGGGTACGCAGTATTTT.

As concerns this clone: The same CDR3 can be traced to other DNA sequences in this sample. The rearrangement links TRBV5-1 to TRBJ1-2; D ambiguous. Germline V gene lookup returns CDR1 SGHRS and CDR2 YFSETQ. This CDR3 comprises 12 residues. V was clipped by 0 bases and J by 4 bases, with 4 bases between them. The CDR3 loop reads CASSLDTYGYTF. In DNA form, the CDR3 reads TGCGCCAGCAGCTTGGATACCTATGGCTACACCTTC.

This clone has just one count. One junction end does not reproduce the germline sequence, and a read error may be involved. This chain connects TRBV6-1 to TRBJ2-4, with D maybe TRBD1 (5 bases). The CDR3 is 13 amino acids. Per the germline V gene, CDR1 is MNHNS and CDR2 is SASEGT. The CDR3 nucleotides are TGTGCCAGCAGTGAACAGGGATGGGCGTCAAAGGACTTC. Protein: CASSEQGWASKDF.

The chain recombines TRBV4-2 with TRBJ1-3, with a possible D match to TRBD1 (5 bases). The CDR3 is 14 amino acids. Trimming removed 1 base at V and 4 bases at J, with 8 bases between. Per the germline V gene, CDR1 is LGHNA and CDR2 is YNFKEQ. The CDR3 nucleotides are TGTGCCAGCAGCCAAGGGGACGGGGGAAACACCATATATTTT. It codes for CASSQGDGGNTIYF.

Turning to this clone: The DNA is omitted, as the CDR3 cannot be located on it reliably, and the CDR3 follows TCRdb's listing. This chain joins TRBV5-1 and TRBJ1-5. The CDR3 numbers 16 amino acids, ends counted. Germline V gives CDR1 SGHRS, CDR2 YFSETQ. The CDR3 spells CASSLSGRAGGQPQHF.

This chain connects TRBV29-1 to TRBJ2-7, with 11 bases lining up with TRBD1. From germline, CDR1 is SQVTM and CDR2 ANQGSEA. CDR3 length: 14 residues. Trimming at V came to 6 bases and at J to 3 bases, leaving 7 bases not matched to a gene. The CDR3 region is CSVGQGARLYEQYF. Here the CDR3 DNA reads TGCAGCGTAGGACAGGGGGCGCGCCTCTACGAGCAGTACTTC.

The chain is built from TRBV29-1 and TRBJ2-6; no reliable D call. Germline CDR1 SQVTM, CDR2 ANQGSEA. This CDR3 contains 14 residues. V was trimmed by 4 bases and J by 3 bases, leaving 10 bases between them. This CDR3 reads CSVGAGSGANVLTF. CDR3 DNA sequence: TGCAGCGTTGGGGCAGGAAGTGGGGCCAACGTCCTGACTTTC.

The J gene is TRBJ2-3, the V gene TRBV15, with TRBD1 as a possible D gene (6 bases). Germline V CDR1 and CDR2: LNHNV, YYDKDF (reference sequence). V gave up 1 base and J gave up 1 base, with 9 bases separating them. The length of the CDR3 is 15 residues. This CDR3 is CATSRGGLGTDTQYF. CDR3 bases: TGTGCCACCAGCAGAGGGGGGCTAGGCACAGATACGCAGTATTTT.

This clone was seen only once. J is TRBJ2-7 and V is TRBV13, with TRBD2 matching over 13 bases. V shed 5 bases and J 4 bases; nucleotides not matched to a gene: 8. The CDR3 totals 16 residues. Per the germline V gene, CDR1 is PRHDT and CDR2 is FYEKMQ (reference sequence). CDR3 residues: CASSPPRTSGSYEQYF. The CDR3 region has the DNA TGTGCCAGCAGCCCGCCCCGGACTAGCGGGAGTTACGAGCAGTACTTC.

The V call is TRBV6-6, the J call TRBJ2-7; possibly TRBD1 for D (6 bases). V lost 6 bases, J lost 6 bases, and 9 bases lay in between. This CDR3 has 11 residues. Germline V gene lookup returns CDR1 MNHNY and CDR2 SVGAGI (reference sequence). The CDR3 DNA follows: TGTGCCAGCAGGGCAGGGGCCGAGCAGTACTTC. This sequence encodes CASRAGAEQYF.

This clone is a singleton in its sample. The chain uses TRBV9 and TRBJ1-6; unclear D gene. This CDR3 spans 15 amino acids. Trimming stripped 0 bases from V and 7 bases from J, with 11 bases between. Germline lookup yields CDR1 SGDLS and CDR2 YYNGEE. CDR3 residues: CASSVGPRLNSPLHF. CDR3 coding DNA: TGTGCCAGCAGCGTAGGTCCACGATTGAATTCACCCCTCCACTTT.